These 12 T cell receptor beta chains were sequenced from one sample in a study of graft-versus-host responses after intestinal transplantation. Clones were sequenced by immunoSEQ multiplex PCR, and TCRdb holds only the in-frame ones, with some missing. This table holds 29,000 or so clones, about 85% found once. The sample in question was PBMCs, obtained 450 to 460 days after intestinal transplantation. The source of these receptors is a human patient who received an intestinal transplant, so some T cells may come from the graft donor.

This chain joins TRBV7-9 and TRBJ1-1; D unclear. The CDR3 consists of 11 residues. Germline V gene data show CDR1 as SEHNR and CDR2 as FQNEAQ (reference sequence). The germline V and J ends were trimmed by 8 bases and 8 bases, with 12 bases remaining between them. The CDR3 is CASRDGSEAFF. The DNA of the CDR3 is TGTGCCAGCCGTGATGGGTCGGAAGCTTTCTTT.

The V call is TRBV27, the J call TRBJ2-1; 8 nucleotides line up with TRBD1. Per the germline V gene, CDR1 is MNHEY and CDR2 is SMNVEV (reference sequence). The CDR3 spans 16 residues. V shed 2 bases and J 4 bases; nucleotides not matched to a gene: 7. The CDR3 sequence: CASSLRTGIGYNEQFF. Written as DNA, the CDR3 is TGTGCCAGCAGTTTACGGACAGGGATTGGGTACAATGAGCAGTTCTTC.

V gene TRBV13 combines with J gene TRBJ2-1; perhaps TRBD2 as D (6 bases). V dropped 5 bases and J dropped 4 bases, with 12 bases sitting between them. CDR1 is PRHDT, CDR2 FYEKMQ, per germline (reference sequence). CDR3 length: 14 amino acids. DNA for the CDR3: TGTGCCAGCAGCCACAGACTAGGATACAATGAGCAGTTCTTC. This gives the protein CASSHRLGYNEQFF.

The count of this clone is one. V and J are TRBV30 and TRBJ2-2; D is unresolved. From germline, CDR1 is GTSNPN and CDR2 SVGIG (reference sequence). The CDR3 is made up of 15 amino acids. V lost 0 bases and J lost 1, with 9 bases in between. Here the CDR3 reads CAWSVWDMNTGELFF. CDR3 bases: TGTGCCTGGAGTGTATGGGATATGAACACCGGGGAGCTGTTTTTT.

The chain is built from TRBV10-1 and TRBJ2-7; 9 bases line up with TRBD2. V was clipped by 6 bases and J by 4 bases; unmatched bases: 7. CDR1 is WNHNN, CDR2 SYGVQD, per germline (reference sequence). The CDR3 has 14 amino acids. This CDR3 is CASRIAGVGYEQYF. The CDR3 coding sequence is TGCGCCAGCAGAATAGCGGGAGTGGGGTACGAGCAGTACTTC.

V and J are TRBV19 and TRBJ2-2, with 11 bases lining up with TRBD2. The J segment lost 2 bases and the V segment lost 3 bases, leaving 11 bases of the junction unmatched. The CDR3 has 19 residues. In germline, CDR1 is LNHDA, CDR2 SQIVND (reference sequence). The CDR3 protein is CASSMWPSGRPTNTGELFF. The CDR3 nucleotides read TGTGCCAGTAGTATGTGGCCTAGCGGGAGGCCCACTAACACCGGGGAGCTGTTTTTT.

The chain uses TRBV6-1 and TRBJ2-2; D uncertain. The length of the CDR3 is 13 residues. V was cut by 0 bases and J by 4 bases, with 3 bases left in between. In germline, CDR1 is MNHNS, CDR2 SASEGT. The DNA of the CDR3 is TGTGCCAGCAGTGAAGCCCCCACCGGGGAGCTGTTTTTT. Protein product: CASSEAPTGELFF.

The gene calls are TRBV5-4 and TRBJ2-7, with D perhaps matching TRBD1 or TRBD2 (5 bases each). CDR1 is SGHNT and CDR2 is YYREEE in the germline V gene (reference sequence). The V and J ends lost 0 bases and 0 bases respectively, with 16 bases between them. This CDR3 has 17 amino acids. CDR3 residues: CASSLGGNGRSSYEQYF. CDR3 DNA: TGTGCCAGCAGCTTGGGGGGGAATGGGCGGAGCTCCTACGAGCAGTACTTC. The full variable domain, in which reference TRBV5-4 and TRBJ2-7 provide the parts outside the CDR3, is ETGVTQSPTHLIKTRGQQVTLRCSSQSGHNTVSWYQQALGQGPQFIFQYYREEENGRGNFPPRFSGLQFPNYSSELNVNALELDDSALYLCASSLGGNGRSSYEQYFGPGTRLTVT.

The chain couples TRBV30 to TRBJ1-2; D not certain. This CDR3 contains 13 residues. Germline CDR1 GTSNPN, CDR2 SVGIG (reference sequence). V was pared by 2 bases and J by 8 bases, with 15 bases between. This CDR3 is CAWSIDSEEGYTF. CDR3 DNA sequence: TGTGCCTGGAGTATCGACTCCGAGGAGGGCTACACCTTC. The full variable domain, with the rest looked up from reference TRBV30 and TRBJ1-2, is SQTIHQWPATLVQPVGSPLSLECTVEGTSNPNLYWYRQAAGRGLQLLFYSVGIGQISSEVPQNLSASRPQDRQFILSSKKLLLSDSGFYLCAWSIDSEEGYTFGSGTRLTVV.

The chain has TRBV27 and TRBJ1-1; D uncertain. The length of the CDR3 is 13 residues. Trimming removed 3 bases at V and 1 base at J, with 6 bases between. CDR1 MNHEY and CDR2 SMNVEV come from the germline V gene (reference sequence). The CDR3 DNA reads TGTGCCAGCAGTTTTTTGGCGAACACTGAAGCTTTCTTT. This encodes CASSFLANTEAFF.

This rearrangement joins TRBV5-1 to TRBJ2-1; D not certain. Trimming took off 4 bases at V and 2 bases at J, with 4 bases between the two ends. The CDR3 has 12 amino acids. Germline CDR1 and CDR2: SGHRS and YFSETQ. The DNA of the CDR3 is TGCGCCAGCAGCAACCCCTACAATGAGCAGTTCTTC. This codes for CASSNPYNEQFF.

The genes are TRBV18 and TRBJ2-5; 8 bases line up with TRBD2. V lost 0 bases and J lost 4; bases outside the gene matches: 4. The CDR3 is 15 amino acids. Germline loops: CDR1 KGHSH, CDR2 LQKENI. CDR3 DNA: TGTGCCAGCTCACCACCTGGACTAGCCAGAGAGACCCAGTACTTC. This translates into CASSPPGLARETQYF.